This T cell receptor (beta chain) was obtained from a study of T cell repertoires in cytomegalovirus infection. Whole-study findings and limits: Cumulative frequency (of public TCR beta family members) identified carriers of CMV plus the relevant HLA. It was HLA-C-restricted CMV-specific TCR beta clonotypes that dominated the response ex vivo.

This clonotype came up many times. The antigen is undetermined. Trimming removed 3 bases at V and 0 bases at J, with 4 bases between. The CDR3 is 13 amino acids. Germline V lookup: CDR1 MGHDK, CDR2 SYGVNS. Each CDR3 protein is one row after TCRdb ran MiXCR on the reads. The top ten hold roughly a tenth of the sample, which has roughly 500,000 distinct CDR3 sequences, about 11% seen once. This receptor was identified in a human donor in good health (CMV status not recorded). Some clones in this sample may be carry-over from other donors' samples. Sample: PBMCs. This sequence joins TRBV25-1 and TRBJ2-3, with unresolved D. The CDR3 spells CASSDASTDTQYF. The CDR3 nucleotides read TGTGCCAGCAGTGATGCCAGCACAGATACGCAGTATTTT. Supplemented by reference TRBV25-1 and TRBJ2-3, the full variable domain reads EADIYQTPRYLVIGTGKKITLECSQTMGHDKMYWYQQDPGMELHLIHYSYGVNSTEKGDLSSESTVSRIRTEHFPLTLESARPSHTSQYLCASSDASTDTQYFGPGTRLTVL.